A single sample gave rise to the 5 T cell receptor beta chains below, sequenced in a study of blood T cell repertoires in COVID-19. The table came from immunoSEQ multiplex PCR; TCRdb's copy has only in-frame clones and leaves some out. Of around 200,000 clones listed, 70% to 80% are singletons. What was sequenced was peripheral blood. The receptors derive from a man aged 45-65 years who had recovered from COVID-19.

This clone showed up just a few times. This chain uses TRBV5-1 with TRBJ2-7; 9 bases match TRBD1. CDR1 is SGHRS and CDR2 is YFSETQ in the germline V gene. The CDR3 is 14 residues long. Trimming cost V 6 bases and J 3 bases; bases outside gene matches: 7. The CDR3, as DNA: TGCGCCAGCACGGACAGGGGAAATGTCTACGAGCAGTACTTC. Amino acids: CASTDRGNVYEQYF.

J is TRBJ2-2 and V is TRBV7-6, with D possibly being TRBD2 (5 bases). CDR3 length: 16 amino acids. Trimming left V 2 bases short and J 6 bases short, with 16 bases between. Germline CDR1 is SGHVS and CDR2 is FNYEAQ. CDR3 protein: CASSLSSLGGSGELFF. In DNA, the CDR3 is TGTGCCAGCAGCTTATCGAGTCTAGGAGGCTCCGGGGAGCTGTTTTTT.

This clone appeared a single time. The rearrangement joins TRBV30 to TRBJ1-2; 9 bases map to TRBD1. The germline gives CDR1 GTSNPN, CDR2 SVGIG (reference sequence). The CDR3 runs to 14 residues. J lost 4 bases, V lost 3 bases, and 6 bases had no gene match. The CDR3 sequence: CAWRNPGQGYGYTF. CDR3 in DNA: TGTGCCTGGAGAAACCCGGGACAGGGCTATGGCTACACCTTC.

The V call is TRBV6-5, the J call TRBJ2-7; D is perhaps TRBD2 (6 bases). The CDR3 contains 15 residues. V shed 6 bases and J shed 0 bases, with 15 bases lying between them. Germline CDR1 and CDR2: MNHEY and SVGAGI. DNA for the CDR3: TGTGCCAGCAGAAGCAGTTTAGCGGACTCCTACGAGCAGTACTTC. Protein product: CASRSSLADSYEQYF.

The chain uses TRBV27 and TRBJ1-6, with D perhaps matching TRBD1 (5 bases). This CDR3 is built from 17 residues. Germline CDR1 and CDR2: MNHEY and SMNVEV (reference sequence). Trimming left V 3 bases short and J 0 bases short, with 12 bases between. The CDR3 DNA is TGTGCCAGCAGTTTTCGGGGGATGTACTCCTATAATTCACCCCTCCACTTT. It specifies CASSFRGMYSYNSPLHF.